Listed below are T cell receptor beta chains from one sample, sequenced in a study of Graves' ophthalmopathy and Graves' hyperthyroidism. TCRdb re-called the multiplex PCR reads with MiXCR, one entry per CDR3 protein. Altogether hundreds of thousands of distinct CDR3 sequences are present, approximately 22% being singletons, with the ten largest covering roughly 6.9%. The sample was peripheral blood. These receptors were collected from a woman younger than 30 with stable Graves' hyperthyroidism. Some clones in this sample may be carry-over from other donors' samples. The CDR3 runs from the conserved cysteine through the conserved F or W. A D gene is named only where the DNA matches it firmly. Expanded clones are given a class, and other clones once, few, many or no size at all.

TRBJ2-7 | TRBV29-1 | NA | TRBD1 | TGCAGCGTTCGGACAGGAGAAACCTACGAGCAGTACTTC | CSVRTGETYEQYF
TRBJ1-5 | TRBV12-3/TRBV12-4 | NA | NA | TGTGCCAGCAGTTTAAAAGGTGGCGGAGATCAGCCCCAGCATTTT | CASSLKGGGDQPQHF
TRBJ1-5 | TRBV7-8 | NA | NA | TGTGCCAGCAGCTTTGGGAGGGCCGGGCGTAGCAATCAGCCCCAGCATTTT | CASSFGRAGRSNQPQHF
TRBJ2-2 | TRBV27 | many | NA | TGTGCCAGCAGTGACCCCCGGAGTTGGACCGGGGAGCTGTTTTTT | CASSDPRSWTGELFF
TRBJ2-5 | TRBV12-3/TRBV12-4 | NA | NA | TGTGCCAGCAGCTGGGGGCAGGGGAACCAAGAGACCCAGTACTTC | CASSWGQGNQETQYF
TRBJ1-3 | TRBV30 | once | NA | TGTGCCTGGAGCCAAGGGATCTCTGGAAACACCATATATTTT | CAWSQGISGNTIYF
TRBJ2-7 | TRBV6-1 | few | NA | TGTGCCAGCACTAAAGATGGTGGCTCCTACGAGCAGTACTTC | CASTKDGGSYEQYF
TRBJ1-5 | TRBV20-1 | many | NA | TGCAGTGCTACCCATTTAGGGCAGTATAGCAATCAGCCCCAGCATTTT | CSATHLGQYSNQPQHF
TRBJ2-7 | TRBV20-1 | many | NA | TGCAGTGCTAGGAGGCTATCCCGCTCCTACGAGCAGTACTTC | CSARRLSRSYEQYF
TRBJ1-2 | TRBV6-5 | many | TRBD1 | TGTGCCAGCAGTTACTTTGGGACAGGCCGAGGGGGCTATGGCTACACCTTC | CASSYFGTGRGGYGYTF
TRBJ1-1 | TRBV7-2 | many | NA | TGTGCCAGCAGCTTCCCACCGACGGACAAAGCTTTCTTT | CASSFPPTDKAFF